What follows are 20 T cell receptor beta chains derived from one specimen sequenced in a study of cytomegalovirus exposure and HLA in healthy donors. The PCR was carried out with 60 Vbeta primers and 13 Jbeta primers. Only in-frame clones appear in the TCRdb table, and some are missing; sequencing was by immunoSEQ multiplex PCR. The repertoire has around 140,000 clones, around 80% of them found once; the top ten carry approximately 1.8%. What was sequenced was PBMCs. These receptors were collected from a man aged 35-49 years in good health and CMV-seronegative.

CDR3 in DNA: TGTGCCTGGAGTCCGGGACAGGGGCCTAATGAAAAACTGTTTTTT. Translated, it gives CAWSPGQGPNEKLFF. The chain is built from TRBV30 and TRBJ1-4, with 10 nucleotides matching TRBD1. The CDR3 has 15 amino acids. The ends lost 2 bases at V and 3 bases at J; junction bases unmatched: 3. Germline values: CDR1 GTSNPN, CDR2 SVGIG (reference sequence).

The chain employs TRBV27 and TRBJ2-7; 12 bases agree with TRBD2. The CDR3 length is 14 residues. The V gene's germline CDR1 is MNHEY and CDR2 SMNVEV (reference sequence). J was trimmed by 7 bases and V by 6 bases; bases with no gene match: 7. The CDR3 here is CASSPGTSGFEQYF. As DNA, the CDR3 is TGTGCCAGCAGCCCCGGGACTAGCGGGTTTGAGCAGTACTTC.

This chain's CDR3 is CAWSIGQSGNTIYF. CDR3 bases: TGTGCCTGGAGTATCGGACAGTCTGGAAACACCATATATTTT. The V and J genes are TRBV30 and TRBJ1-3, with a weak D call TRBD1 (6 bases). V gave up 2 bases and J gave up 1 base, with 9 bases separating them. Germline CDR1 and CDR2: GTSNPN and SVGIG (reference sequence). This CDR3 is built from 14 residues.

The table lists this clone with a few counts. The V and J genes are TRBV10-3 and TRBJ1-2, with TRBD1 identical over 7 bases. Germline trimming cut 3 bases from V and 8 bases from J; bases unmatched to any gene: 15. CDR3 length: 16 amino acids. Germline lookup yields CDR1 ENHRY and CDR2 SYGVKD. The CDR3 reads CAISDRQGEEWKGYTF. The CDR3 nucleotides are TGTGCCATCAGTGACCGACAGGGTGAAGAATGGAAAGGCTACACCTTC.

The genes are TRBV27 and TRBJ2-1; 8 nucleotides match TRBD2. Germline CDR1 MNHEY, CDR2 SMNVEV (reference sequence). The CDR3 loop spans 17 amino acids. Trimming cost V 7 bases and J 0 bases; bases outside gene matches: 11. CDR3 loop: CASTLSGIRPSYNEQFF. In nucleotides, the CDR3 is TGTGCCAGCACCCTTAGCGGGATAAGACCCTCCTACAATGAGCAGTTCTTC.

This rearrangement joins TRBV10-3 to TRBJ1-2; a weak D match, TRBD1 (5 bases). V was shortened by 0 bases and J by 9 bases, with 14 bases between the two germline ends. The CDR3 has 14 residues. CDR1 and CDR2 from the germline V gene are ENHRY and SYGVKD. The CDR3 DNA follows: TGTGCCATCAGTGAGTCCGCGGGACGAGATAGCTACACCTTC. Residues: CAISESAGRDSYTF.

The V call is TRBV2, the J call TRBJ2-2, with TRBD2 matching over 15 bases. CDR1 and CDR2 from the germline V gene are SNHLY and FYNNEI. This CDR3 is 19 amino acids long. V was pared by 5 bases and J by 5 bases, with 12 bases of the junction left unmatched. The CDR3 DNA is TGTGCCAGCAGTAGCCTATTGGGACTAGCGGGAGGAGGAACCGGGGAGCTGTTTTTT. It yields the protein CASSSLLGLAGGGTGELFF.

The chain links TRBV28 to TRBJ2-5; 7 bases agree with TRBD1. CDR1 MDHEN and CDR2 SYDVKM come from the germline V gene. This CDR3 is 15 amino acids long. V lost 6 bases to trimming and J lost 0 bases; unmatched junction nucleotides: 7. The CDR3 protein is CASRRDSLYQETQYF. The CDR3 DNA reads as TGTGCCAGCAGGAGGGACAGCCTCTACCAAGAGACCCAGTACTTC. Full variable domain (remainder filled in from reference TRBV28 and TRBJ2-5): DVKVTQSSRYLVKRTGEKVFLECVQDMDHENMFWYRQDPGLGLRLIYFSYDVKMKEKGDIPEGYSVSREKKERFSLILESASTNQTSMYLCASRRDSLYQETQYFGPGTRLLVL.

The chain recombines TRBV27 with TRBJ2-2; 7 bases map to TRBD2. Trimming removed 8 bases from V and 1 base from J; junction bases left unmatched: 4. CDR1 is MNHEY, CDR2 SMNVEV, per germline (reference sequence). The length of the CDR3 is 14 residues. The CDR3 coding sequence is TGTGCCAGCCGCGGGAGTCGGAACACCGGGGAGCTGTTTTTT. This sequence encodes CASRGSRNTGELFF.

The rearrangement uses TRBV11-2 and TRBJ2-2, with TRBD2 matching over 10 bases. This CDR3 contains 17 residues. V dropped 2 bases and J dropped 6; count of bases not matched to a gene: 9. Per germline, CDR1 SGHAT and CDR2 FQNNGV. CDR3 sequence: CASSLSRALAGSGELFF. CDR3 bases: TGTGCCAGCAGCTTAAGCCGAGCACTAGCGGGGTCCGGGGAGCTGTTTTTT. The full variable domain, with the rest looked up from reference TRBV11-2 and TRBJ2-2, is EAGVAQSPRYKIIEKRQSVAFWCNPISGHATLYWYQQILGQGPKLLIQFQNNGVVDDSQLPKDRFSAERLKGVDSTLKIQPAKLEDSAVYLCASSLSRALAGSGELFFGEGSRLTVL.

The rearrangement uses TRBV6-5 and TRBJ1-2; the D gene is possibly TRBD1 (5 bases). V was cut by 6 bases and J by 5 bases, with 10 bases left in between. Looked up from germline, CDR1 is MNHEY and CDR2 is SVGAGI. The CDR3 is made up of 12 amino acids. The chain's CDR3 is CASRHPGYGYTF. The CDR3 DNA reads TGTGCCAGCAGACACCCAGGGTATGGCTACACCTTC.

The chain links TRBV30 to TRBJ1-2, with D maybe TRBD1 (6 bases). V dropped 1 base and J dropped 3 bases, with 12 bases sitting between them. CDR1 is GTSNPN and CDR2 is SVGIG in the germline V gene (reference sequence). The length of the CDR3 is 14 residues. CDR3 amino acids: CAWSGGGGDYGYTF. The CDR3 bases are TGTGCCTGGAGTGGCGGCGGGGGCGACTATGGCTACACCTTC.

The rearrangement links TRBV5-1 to TRBJ2-5; TRBD1 agrees at 11 bases. CDR1 and CDR2 (germline): SGHRS, YFSETQ. The CDR3 covers 16 residues. Trimming took 4 bases from V and 3 from J; bases not matched to a gene: 8. The DNA for the CDR3 is TGCGCCAGCAGCCCCGTACCGGGACAGGGGGAAGAGACCCAGTACTTC. Translation gives CASSPVPGQGEETQYF.

The rearrangement joins TRBV5-1 to TRBJ2-5; 9 bases line up with TRBD1. The end of the DNA fits TRBJ2-7 better, so the J call may be wrong. The CDR3 consists of 15 residues. Germline CDR1 SGHRS, CDR2 YFSETQ. In nucleotides, the CDR3 is TGCGCCAGCAGCTACCGGGACAGGGCAATCTACGAGCAGTACTTC. Translated, it gives CASSYRDRAIYEQYF.

V is TRBV9 and J is TRBJ2-2; 9 bases align to TRBD1. This CDR3 has 15 amino acids. Germline CDR1 and CDR2: SGDLS and YYNGEE. J gave up 5 bases and V 4 bases, and 6 bases lay outside the gene matches. CDR3 protein: CASSPGTGWTGELFF. The DNA of the CDR3 is TGTGCCAGCAGCCCCGGGACAGGGTGGACCGGGGAGCTGTTTTTT.

The genes are TRBV28 and TRBJ1-2; possible D gene TRBD1, 6 bases. The germline V gene has CDR1 MDHEN and CDR2 SYDVKM. The CDR3 covers 12 residues. The V end lost 9 bases, the J end lost 8 bases, and 16 bases lay between the germline ends. This CDR3 is CASSRGAWGYTF. CDR3 sequence (DNA): TGTGCCAGTTCACGGGGGGCTTGGGGCTACACCTTC.

The rearrangement uses TRBV11-2 and TRBJ2-7, with D possibly matching TRBD1 (5 bases). The V end lost 1 base, the J end lost 7 bases, and 11 bases lay between the germline ends. Germline CDR1 SGHAT, CDR2 FQNNGV. The CDR3 has 13 residues. The CDR3 region is CASSLGSRGEQYF. The CDR3 region has the DNA TGTGCCAGCAGCTTAGGGTCTAGGGGAGAGCAGTACTTC.

J is TRBJ2-3 and V is TRBV5-1, with D possibly being TRBD1 (6 bases). V shed 4 bases and J shed 0 bases, with 15 bases lying between them. Germline CDR1 SGHRS, CDR2 YFSETQ. The CDR3 extends over 16 amino acids. This chain's CDR3 is CASSPLDSSSTDTQYF. CDR3 DNA sequence: TGCGCCAGCAGCCCCCTGGACAGCTCTAGCACAGATACGCAGTATTTT.

Details on this clone: Other DNA sequences in the sample encode the same CDR3. The chain uses TRBV30 and TRBJ1-1; D unresolved. Trimming shortened V by 0 bases and J by 2 bases, and 7 bases separated the two germline ends. The germline V gene encodes CDR1 GTSNPN and CDR2 SVGIG (reference sequence). The CDR3 length is 13 residues. The CDR3 DNA is TGTGCCTGGAGTGTAGCAGGTAACACTGAAGCTTTCTTT. Translation gives CAWSVAGNTEAFF. The full variable domain, completed using reference TRBV30 and TRBJ1-1, is SQTIHQWPATLVQPVGSPLSLECTVEGTSNPNLYWYRQAAGRGLQLLFYSVGIGQISSEVPQNLSASRPQDRQFILSSKKLLLSDSGFYLCAWSVAGNTEAFFGQGTRLTVV.

The V and J genes are TRBV10-3 and TRBJ2-2; no clear D. The length of the CDR3 is 18 residues. Trimming pared 3 bases from V and 4 bases from J, leaving 21 bases between. CDR1 is ENHRY and CDR2 is SYGVKD in the germline V gene. This chain's CDR3 is CAISDYSLQSPITGELFF. In DNA, the CDR3 is TGTGCCATCAGTGACTACAGCCTGCAATCCCCTATCACCGGGGAGCTGTTTTTT.